These 23 T cell receptor beta chains were all obtained from the same sample, sequenced in a study of radiotherapy plus CTLA-4 blockade in lung cancer. The assay was immunoSEQ multiplex PCR, and TCRdb's table has in-frame clones only and misses some. The sample consists of 75,000 to 95,000 clones, approximately 78% of them appearing once. Sequenced material: peripheral blood, taken from a patient treated with radiotherapy plus ipilimumab. The receptors were sampled from a human donor with non-small cell lung cancer that progressed on radiotherapy plus ipilimumab.

This clone appeared a few times. The chain joins TRBV5-1 to TRBJ2-1, with D perhaps TRBD1 (7 bases). Trimming took off 2 bases at V and 5 bases at J, with 14 bases between the two ends. Germline CDR1 reads SGHRS; CDR2 reads YFSETQ. The CDR3 spans 15 residues. The CDR3 DNA reads as TGCGCCAGCAGCTTTCAAGGCAGGGGGGACAATGAGCAGTTCTTC. It encodes CASSFQGRGDNEQFF.

V gene TRBV28 combines with J gene TRBJ1-1; D unresolved. The CDR3 consists of 11 residues. V gave up 4 bases and J gave up 3 bases, with 3 bases separating them. Germline-derived CDR1 and CDR2 are MDHEN and SYDVKM. CDR3 sequence reads: CASSWYTEAFF. CDR3 sequence (DNA): TGTGCCAGCAGTTGGTACACTGAAGCTTTCTTT.

The rearrangement links TRBV5-1 to TRBJ2-5, with 13 positions matching TRBD2. J was trimmed by 0 bases and V by 4 bases; bases with no gene match: 3. CDR3 size: 16 residues. Germline V gives CDR1 SGHRS, CDR2 YFSETQ. The CDR3 nucleotides read TGCGCCAGCAGCCGGGGACTAGCGGGGCACCAAGAGACCCAGTACTTC. Encoded protein: CASSRGLAGHQETQYF.

This clone was counted a few times. J is TRBJ2-7 and V is TRBV6-1; D tentatively fits TRBD1 or TRBD2 (5 bases each). Germline V lookup: CDR1 MNHNS, CDR2 SASEGT. V dropped 5 bases and J dropped 3 bases, with 11 bases sitting between them. The CDR3 loop spans 13 amino acids. The CDR3 reads CASSSGAYYEQYV. The CDR3 DNA reads as TGTGCCAGCAGTTCCGGGGCCTACTACGAGCAGTACGTC.

Only one count was recorded for this clone. The chain combines TRBV10-3 with TRBJ2-7; 9 bases fit TRBD1. This CDR3 contains 14 residues. Trimming took 11 bases from V and 2 from J; bases not matched to a gene: 10. Germline CDR1 is ENHRY and CDR2 is SYGVKD. CDR3 sequence reads: CAVYPGQGTYEQYF. The CDR3 DNA follows: TGTGCCGTATATCCGGGACAGGGCACCTACGAGCAGTACTTC.

The chain links TRBV7-9 to TRBJ2-7; 8 bases line up with TRBD1. This CDR3 is 14 amino acids long. Losses at the gene ends were 1 base for V and 4 bases for J; bases not matched to a gene: 3. From germline, CDR1 is SEHNR and CDR2 FQNEAQ (reference sequence). In DNA form, the CDR3 reads TGTGCCAGCAGCTTAGGACAGGGGCGGTACGAGCAGTACGTC. Its protein is CASSLGQGRYEQYV.

V usage is TRBV25-1 and J usage is TRBJ1-4, with a possible D match to TRBD1 (5 bases). The V and J ends lost 1 base and 4 bases respectively, with 10 bases between them. The germline V gene encodes CDR1 MGHDK and CDR2 SYGVNS. This CDR3 has 15 amino acids. CDR3: CASSEFGGGNEKLFF. Written as DNA, the CDR3 is TGTGCCAGCAGTGAATTCGGGGGGGGTAATGAAAAACTGTTTTTT.

This chain uses TRBV28 with TRBJ2-5, with 8 bases lining up with TRBD2. The CDR3 is 15 residues long. With 7 bases clipped from V and 1 base from J, the junction kept 8 bases outside the gene matches. Germline V lookup: CDR1 MDHEN, CDR2 SYDVKM. CDR3 loop: CASTSLAGGQETQYF. In DNA, the CDR3 is TGTGCCAGCACCTCCCTCGCGGGGGGCCAAGAGACCCAGTACTTC.

V and J are TRBV9 and TRBJ1-1, with D tentatively TRBD1 (5 bases). V shed 2 bases and J shed 7 bases, with 12 bases lying between them. The germline V gene has CDR1 SGDLS and CDR2 YYNGEE. The CDR3 consists of 13 residues. The CDR3 coding sequence is TGTGCCAGCAGCGTCGGAGGGCAGGGTGAAGCTTTCTTT. Its translation is CASSVGGQGEAFF. The full variable domain, in which reference TRBV9 and TRBJ1-1 provide the parts outside the CDR3, is DSGVTQTPKHLITATGQRVTLRCSPRSGDLSVYWYQQSLDQGLQFLIQYYNGEERAKGNILERFSAQQFPDLHSELNLSSLELGDSALYFCASSVGGQGEAFFGQGTRLTVV.

The V call is TRBV6-1, the J call TRBJ2-5; D call uncertain. The J call may be in error: the DNA end matches TRBJ2-7 better. The CDR3 loop spans 12 amino acids. Germline lookup yields CDR1 MNHNS and CDR2 SASEGT. The CDR3 DNA sequence: TGTGCCAGCTCTATCGTATCGAACGAGCAGTACTTC. Residues: CASSIVSNEQYF.

The rearrangement links TRBV11-2 to TRBJ2-1; 13 bases are a match to TRBD2. This CDR3 has 15 residues. With 4 bases clipped from V and 15 bases from J, the junction kept 12 bases outside the gene matches. The germline gives CDR1 SGHAT, CDR2 FQNNGV. Here the CDR3 reads CASSSNPTSGRAPFF. Written as DNA, the CDR3 is TGTGCCAGCAGCTCGAACCCTACTAGCGGGAGGGCCCCGTTCTTC.

The V and J genes are TRBV5-1 and TRBJ1-2, with 8 nucleotides matching TRBD1. The CDR3 runs to 15 residues. The germline CDR1 and CDR2 sequences are SGHRS and YFSETQ. Trimming at V came to 0 bases and at J to 11 bases, leaving 12 bases not matched to a gene. CDR3 sequence reads: CASSLAVGQGAPYTF. In DNA form, the CDR3 reads TGCGCCAGCAGCTTGGCCGTAGGACAGGGAGCACCTTACACCTTC.

The chain carries TRBV23-1 and TRBJ2-7; the D gene is possibly TRBD1 (5 bases). TRBV23-1 is an ORF; its function is uncertain. V was cut by 2 bases and J by 3 bases, with 14 bases left in between. The CDR3 contains 15 residues. The CDR3 bases are TGCGCCAGCAGTCAAGGGGTAGGGGAAAACTACGAGCAGTACTTC. Translating it yields CASSQGVGENYEQYF.

This clone counts as medium-sized. The V gene is TRBV11-2, the J gene TRBJ2-3, with 7 nucleotides matching TRBD2. CDR1 and CDR2 (germline): SGHAT, FQNNGV. V lost 1 base to trimming and J lost 2 bases; unmatched junction nucleotides: 9. The CDR3 contains 17 residues. The CDR3, as DNA: TGTGCCAGCAGCTTAGTCGTCGCTAGCGGATTCACAGATACGCAGTATTTT. As protein: CASSLVVASGFTDTQYF.

The chain joins TRBV12-5 to TRBJ1-4, with TRBD1 identical over 8 bases. Germline V CDR1 and CDR2: LGHNT, FRNRAP. The CDR3 is made up of 14 amino acids. Unmatched junction bases numbered 6, after V lost 2 bases and J lost 10 bases. CDR3 region: CASGLIGQGGKLFF. CDR3 DNA: TGTGCTAGTGGTTTGATCGGACAGGGCGGAAAACTGTTTTTT.

In its sample, this clone was seen once. The chain combines TRBV5-1 with TRBJ2-1, with D possibly matching TRBD2 (6 bases). Trimming shortened V by 0 bases and J by 6 bases, and 13 bases separated the two germline ends. Germline assignment: CDR1 SGHRS and CDR2 YFSETQ. CDR3 size: 15 residues. In DNA form, the CDR3 reads TGCGCCAGCAGCTTGGATCTCGGGAGAACCAATGAGCAGTTCTTC. Protein sequence: CASSLDLGRTNEQFF. Combining the CDR3 with reference TRBV5-1 and TRBJ2-1 gives the whole variable domain KAGVTQTPRYLIKTRGQQVTLSCSPISGHRSVSWYQQTPGQGLQFLFEYFSETQRNKGNFPGRFSGRQFSNSRSEMNVSTLELGDSALYLCASSLDLGRTNEQFFGPGTRLTVL.

The chain couples TRBV27 to TRBJ1-1, with 7 bases that match TRBD1. This CDR3 has 14 residues. J gave up 1 base and V 4 bases, and 3 bases lay outside the gene matches. From germline, CDR1 is MNHEY and CDR2 SMNVEV (reference sequence). CDR3 loop: CASSSGQWNTEAFF. As DNA, the CDR3 is TGTGCCAGCAGTTCGGGACAGTGGAACACTGAAGCTTTCTTT.

The rearrangement uses TRBV10-1 and TRBJ1-3; possibly TRBD1 for D (6 bases). The germline CDR1 and CDR2 sequences are WNHNN and SYGVQD (reference sequence). CDR3 size: 16 residues. Trimming shortened V by 0 bases and J by 7 bases, and 16 bases separated the two germline ends. The CDR3 coding sequence is TGCGCCAGCAGTGAGTCAAAACGGGGGGGCAGGAACACCATATATTTT. As protein: CASSESKRGGRNTIYF.

V gene TRBV6-6 combines with J gene TRBJ1-4; a weak D match, TRBD1 (5 bases). Germline V gives CDR1 MNHNY, CDR2 SVGAGI (reference sequence). This CDR3 contains 16 residues. Deletions cut 5 bases from V and 0 bases from J, with 13 bases between. CDR3 in DNA: TGTGCCAGCAGTAACACCGCAGGGTCAACTAATGAAAAACTGTTTTTT. Encoded protein: CASSNTAGSTNEKLFF.

V gene TRBV5-1 combines with J gene TRBJ2-2, with D unclear. Germline loops: CDR1 SGHRS, CDR2 YFSETQ. The CDR3 totals 15 residues. V gave up 0 bases and J gave up 1 base, with 7 bases separating them. The CDR3 spells CASSLEERNTGELFF. The DNA of the CDR3 is TGCGCCAGCAGCTTGGAAGAACGGAACACCGGGGAGCTGTTTTTT. The whole variable domain, remainder taken from reference TRBV5-1 and TRBJ2-2, is KAGVTQTPRYLIKTRGQQVTLSCSPISGHRSVSWYQQTPGQGLQFLFEYFSETQRNKGNFPGRFSGRQFSNSRSEMNVSTLELGDSALYLCASSLEERNTGELFFGEGSRLTVL.

The CDR3 DNA follows: TGTGCCAGCAGCGACCCTAGCGGGAGGTTCACAGATACGCAGTATTTT. This codes for CASSDPSGRFTDTQYF. The gene calls are TRBV7-9 and TRBJ2-3, with 11 bases lining up with TRBD2. The CDR3 is made up of 16 amino acids. Germline-derived CDR1 and CDR2 are SEHNR and FQNEAQ (reference sequence). V dropped 5 bases and J dropped 2; count of bases not matched to a gene: 6.

This clone was counted a single time. The chain combines TRBV27 with TRBJ1-5; D remains unclear. CDR3 length: 14 residues. Germline CDR1 MNHEY, CDR2 SMNVEV (reference sequence). With 5 bases removed from V and 1 base from J, the gap between germline ends came to 9 bases. This CDR3 reads CASSQDASNQPQHF. For the CDR3, the DNA is TGTGCCAGCAGTCAAGACGCGAGCAATCAGCCCCAGCATTTT.

The CDR3 sequence is CASGVALRFAQTQYF. CDR3 DNA sequence: TGTGCCTCTGGGGTAGCTCTCCGTTTTGCCCAGACCCAGTACTTC. This chain uses TRBV28 with TRBJ2-5; no firm D call. Trimming pared 11 bases from V and 6 bases from J, leaving 25 bases between. Per germline, CDR1 MDHEN and CDR2 SYDVKM. The CDR3 loop spans 15 amino acids.